This T cell receptor beta chain originates from a study of blood T cell repertoires in COVID-19 (dated by TCRdb to about 2020). Study-level background: Collaborator samples came from the United States, Italy and Spain and covered acute and convalescent phases of COVID-19. The material from the prospective study consisted of cDNA or gDNA derived from T cells, B-cell-depleted T cells, or PBMCs. The dataset comprised deeply sampled blood TCRbeta repertoires from subjects exposed to, actively infected with, or recovered from COVID-19. The repertoires were released in a freely available public database intended as a resource for research on the immune response to SARS-CoV-2. The samples were drawn from two sources: the first 160 participants of the ongoing ImmuneRACE study, and some 1,300 subjects contributed by 6 global collaborators. A de-identified subject ID, COVID-19 status, age in years and sex were almost always included in the sample metadata. HLA class I and class II types, where available, came from metadata supplied by the sample provider rather than from assay-based typing. Overall study results and their limits: How much clinical and demographic metadata was included differed by source and by participant, and the metadata was provided uncurated.

TCRbeta CDR3 regions were amplified from genomic DNA by means of the immunoSEQ Assay, a bias-controlled multiplex PCR. On the authors' methods: The number of nucleated cells in each sample was estimated from the amplification of reference gene primers within the assay. To quantify the absolute abundance of each unique TCRbeta CDR3 rearrangement, sequence reads were collapsed and filtered. For each sample, productive Simpson clonality was calculated as the square root of Simpson's diversity index across productive rearrangements. As stored in TCRdb, this immuneACCESS dataset retains in-frame rearrangements with V and J assigned. A fraction of the clones does not appear; measured against another copy, unresolved V genes explain less than half of the discrepancy, and the remainder lacks a known reason. D and trimming come from the DNA, and the V and J calls and clone size come from that table. This sample lists about 270,000 clones; around four fifths were detected once. Jointly, the top ten make up 5.7% of the sample.

Each collaborating institution followed its own protocols to collect whole blood in K2EDTA tubes. Collaborator samples were shipped for TCRbeta analysis as frozen whole blood, isolated PBMCs, or DNA extracted from either sample type. CDR1 and CDR2 were assigned from the germline V gene as SGHRS and YFSETQ. V ends up 4 bases short and J 5 bases short, with an unmatched junction base count of 6. The CDR3 measures 15 amino acids from cysteine to phenylalanine. Only the CDR3 region is kept as DNA, spanning 45 bases read in frame from base 1. For this clone: It has no known antigen specificity. The input lacks base qualities; no much larger clone sits a single base away.

This receptor was taken from a man older than 75 with acute or convalescent COVID-19. The source material was peripheral blood. The rearranged segments are TRBV5-1 and TRBJ2-7, with 13 bases matching TRBD2. The CDR3 here reads CASSTGLAGENEQYF. The DNA is as follows: TGCGCCAGCAGCACAGGACTAGCGGGAGAAAACGAGCAGTACTTC. Reference TRBV5-1 and TRBJ2-7 proteins supply the regions before and after the CDR3; the full variable domain is: KAGVTQTPRYLIKTRGQQVTLSCSPISGHRSVSWYQQTPGQGLQFLFEYFSETQRNKGNFPGRFSGRQFSNSRSEMNVSTLELGDSALYLCASSTGLAGENEQYFGPGTRLTVT.